The clone carrying this T cell receptor (beta chain) has just a few counts. Antigen unknown. Sample barcodes and UMIs were carried by the TCR alpha and TCR beta cDNA libraries that 5'RACE generated with constant-segment primers. TCRdb processed the 5' RACE reads anew with MiXCR; each CDR3 protein has one entry. This table holds around 80,000 distinct CDR3 sequences, roughly 13% found once. This record belongs to a study of T-cell memory formation after mild COVID-19. In the study overall: Largely donor-specific sequence clusters came from a couple of donors. Overall study results and limits: Memory cells collected pre-infection included some clones that later responded, suggesting cross-reactive memory joined. Clones shrinking from day 15 to 85 showed even CD4/CD8 mixes; later expanders tilted CD4+.

The germline V and J ends were trimmed by 0 bases and 3 bases, with 11 bases remaining between them. CDR1 SGHTA and CDR2 FQGNSA come from the germline V gene. CDR3 length equals 15 residues. The sequencing sample was made of PBMCs or a T cell subset sorted from them (not recorded which). The J gene is TRBJ1-2, the V gene TRBV7-2; no reliable D call. The sequence was collected from a man aged 18 to 29 who had mild COVID-19 (a few samples of this study predate the infection). Cell type and time point are not known. The CDR3 DNA is TGTGCCAGCAGCTTAGCAGGGTCTGCGCACTATGGCTACACCTTC. It encodes CASSLAGSAHYGYTF. Full variable domain (rest looked up from reference TRBV7-2 and TRBJ1-2): GAGVSQSPSNKVTEKGKDVELRCDPISGHTALYWYRQSLGQGLEFLIYFQGNSAPDKSGLPSDRFSAERTGGSVSTLTIQRTQQEDSAVYLCASSLAGSAHYGYTFGSGTRLTVV.